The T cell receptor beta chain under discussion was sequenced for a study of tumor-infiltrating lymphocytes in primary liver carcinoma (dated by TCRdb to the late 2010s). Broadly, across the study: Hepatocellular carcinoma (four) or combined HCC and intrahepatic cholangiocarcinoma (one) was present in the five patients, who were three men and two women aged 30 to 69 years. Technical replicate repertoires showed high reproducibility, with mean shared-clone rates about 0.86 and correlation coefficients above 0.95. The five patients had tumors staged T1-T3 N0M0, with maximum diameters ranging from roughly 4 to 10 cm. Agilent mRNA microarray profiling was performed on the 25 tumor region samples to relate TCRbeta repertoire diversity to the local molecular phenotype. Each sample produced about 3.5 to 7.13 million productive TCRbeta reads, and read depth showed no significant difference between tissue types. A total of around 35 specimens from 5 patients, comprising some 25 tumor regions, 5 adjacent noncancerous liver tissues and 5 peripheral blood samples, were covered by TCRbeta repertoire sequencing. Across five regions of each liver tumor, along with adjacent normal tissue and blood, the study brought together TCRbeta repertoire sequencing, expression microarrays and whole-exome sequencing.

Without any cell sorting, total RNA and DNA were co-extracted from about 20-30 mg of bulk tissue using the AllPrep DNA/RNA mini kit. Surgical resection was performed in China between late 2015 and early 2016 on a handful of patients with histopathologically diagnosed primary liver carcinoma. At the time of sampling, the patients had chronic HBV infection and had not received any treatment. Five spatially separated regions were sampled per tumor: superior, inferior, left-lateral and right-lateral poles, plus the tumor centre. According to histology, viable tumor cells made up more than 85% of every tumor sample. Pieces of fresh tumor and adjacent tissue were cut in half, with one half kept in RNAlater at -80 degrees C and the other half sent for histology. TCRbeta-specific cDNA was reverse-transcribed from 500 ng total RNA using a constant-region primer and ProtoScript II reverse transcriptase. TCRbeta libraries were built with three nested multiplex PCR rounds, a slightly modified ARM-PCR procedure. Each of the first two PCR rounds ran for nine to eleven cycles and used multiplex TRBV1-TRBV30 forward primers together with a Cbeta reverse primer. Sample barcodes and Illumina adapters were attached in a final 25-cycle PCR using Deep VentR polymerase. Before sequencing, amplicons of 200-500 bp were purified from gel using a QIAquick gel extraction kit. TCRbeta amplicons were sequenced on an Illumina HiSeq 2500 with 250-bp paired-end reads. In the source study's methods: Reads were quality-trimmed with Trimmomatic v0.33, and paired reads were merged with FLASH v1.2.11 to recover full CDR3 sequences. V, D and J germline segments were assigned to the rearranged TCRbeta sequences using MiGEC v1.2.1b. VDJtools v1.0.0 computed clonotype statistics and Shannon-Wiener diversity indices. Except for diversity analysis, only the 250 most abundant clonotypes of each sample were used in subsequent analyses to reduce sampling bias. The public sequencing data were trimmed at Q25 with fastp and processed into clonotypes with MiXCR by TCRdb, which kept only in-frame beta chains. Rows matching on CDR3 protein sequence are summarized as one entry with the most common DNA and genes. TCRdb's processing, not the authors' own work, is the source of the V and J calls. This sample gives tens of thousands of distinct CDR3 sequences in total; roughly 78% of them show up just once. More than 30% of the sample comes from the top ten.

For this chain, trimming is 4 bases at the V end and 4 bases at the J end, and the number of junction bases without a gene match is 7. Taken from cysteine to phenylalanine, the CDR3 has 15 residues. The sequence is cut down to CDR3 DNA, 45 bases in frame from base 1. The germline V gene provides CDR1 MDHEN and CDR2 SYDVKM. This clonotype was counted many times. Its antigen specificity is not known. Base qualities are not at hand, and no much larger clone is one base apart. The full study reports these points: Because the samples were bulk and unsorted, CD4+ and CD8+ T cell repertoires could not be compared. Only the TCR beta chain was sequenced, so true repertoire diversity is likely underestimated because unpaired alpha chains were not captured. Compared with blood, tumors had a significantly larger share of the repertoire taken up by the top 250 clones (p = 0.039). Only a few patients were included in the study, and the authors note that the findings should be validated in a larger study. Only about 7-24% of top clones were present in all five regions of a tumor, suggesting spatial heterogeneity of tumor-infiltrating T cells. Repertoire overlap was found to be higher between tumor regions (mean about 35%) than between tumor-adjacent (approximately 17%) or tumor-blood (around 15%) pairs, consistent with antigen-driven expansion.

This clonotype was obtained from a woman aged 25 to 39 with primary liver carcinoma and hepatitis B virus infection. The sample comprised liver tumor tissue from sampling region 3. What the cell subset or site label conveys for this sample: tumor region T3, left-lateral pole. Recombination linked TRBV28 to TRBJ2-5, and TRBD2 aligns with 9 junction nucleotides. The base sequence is TGTGCCAGCAGTTCGCTGACTAGCGGAGGAGAGACCCAGTACTTC. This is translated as CASSSLTSGGETQYF.